This T cell receptor beta chain is from a study of T cells in Graves' hyperthyroidism and ophthalmopathy. The CDR3 loop spans 16 amino acids. Trimming took off 1 base at V and 0 bases at J, with 10 bases between the two ends. Germline assignment: CDR1 SGHAT and CDR2 FQNNGV. This clonotype was recorded at least ten times. Researchers took RNA transcripts and amplified the TCR beta CDR3 regions from them. The primer set for the first-round RT-PCR of the TCR CDR3 was HTBI. TCRdb reprocessed the multiplex PCR reads with MiXCR, giving one entry per CDR3 protein. This table holds fewer than 450,000 distinct CDR3 sequences, over 13% found once.

The chain combines TRBV11-2 with TRBJ2-1; D not certain. The sequence was collected from a man aged 45-65 years with Graves' ophthalmopathy. The sequenced sample consisted of blood. The CDR3 nucleotides read TGTGCCAGCAGCTTAGCTGAGGCGAGCTCCTACAATGAGCAGTTCTTC. Translation gives CASSLAEASSYNEQFF.